These 7 T cell receptor beta chains were all obtained from the same sample, sequenced in a study of shared clonotypes between healthy human individuals. CD8 cells classed as naive were CD45RO-negative and positively selected for CCR7, excluding terminally differentiated effector memory CD45RA+ cells. Assay: immunoSEQ multiplex PCR; the TCRdb copy retains only in-frame clones and omits some. The sample lists some 580,000 clones; roughly 98% were seen once. Sequencing input: naive CD8+ T cells sorted from blood. The receptors stem from a man aged 25 to 40 in good health.

The rearrangement uses TRBV9 and TRBJ1-1; D remains ambiguous. This CDR3 region has 13 residues. Trimming removed 0 bases at V and 0 bases at J, with 3 bases between. Germline CDR1 SGDLS, CDR2 YYNGEE. As DNA, the CDR3 is TGTGCCAGCAGCGTAGCTGTGAACACTGAAGCTTTCTTT. It is translated as CASSVAVNTEAFF.

The chain employs TRBV18 and TRBJ2-1, with TRBD2 matching 11 bases. Unmatched junction bases numbered 7, after V lost 7 bases and J lost 8 bases. The CDR3 consists of 14 residues. Germline CDR1 reads KGHSH; CDR2 reads LQKENI. CDR3 in amino acids: CASLDTSGSYEQFF. The CDR3 DNA reads as TGTGCCAGCTTAGACACTAGCGGGAGCTATGAGCAGTTCTTC. Using reference TRBV18 and TRBJ2-1 for the parts outside the CDR3, the full variable domain is NAGVMQNPRHLVRRRGQEARLRCSPMKGHSHVYWYRQLPEEGLKFMVYLQKENIIDESGMPKERFSAEFPKEGPSILRIQQVVRGDSAAYFCASLDTSGSYEQFFGPGTRLTVL.

The chain is built from TRBV30 and TRBJ2-7; 13 bases are shared with TRBD2. This CDR3 contains 15 residues. The V segment lost 4 bases and the J segment 4 bases; nucleotides outside the gene matches: 7. The germline gives CDR1 GTSNPN, CDR2 SVGIG (reference sequence). DNA of the CDR3: TGTGCCTGGACTAGTAGGACTAGCGGGAGATACGAGCAGTACTTC. It encodes CAWTSRTSGRYEQYF.

The chain carries TRBV14 and TRBJ2-7; D is perhaps TRBD1 (5 bases). Per the germline V gene, CDR1 is SGHDN and CDR2 is FVKESK. The CDR3 covers 14 residues. V lost 1 base and J lost 2, with 9 bases in between. Here the CDR3 DNA reads TGTGCCAGCAGCCAAGGAAGGGGTCCCTACGAGCAGTACTTC. It specifies CASSQGRGPYEQYF.

The chain recombines TRBV9 with TRBJ1-5; TRBD1 matches 7 bases. Germline V CDR1 and CDR2: SGDLS, YYNGEE. This CDR3 region has 14 residues. Trimming cost V 3 bases and J 6 bases; bases outside gene matches: 6. The CDR3 loop reads CASSAEDRFQPQHF. In nucleotides, the CDR3 is TGTGCCAGCAGCGCGGAGGACAGGTTTCAGCCCCAGCATTTT.

The rearrangement uses TRBV7-8 and TRBJ1-5, with D uncertain. Germline V lookup: CDR1 SGHVS, CDR2 FQNEAQ. Trimming removed 5 bases at V and 0 bases at J, with 17 bases between. CDR3 length: 17 amino acids. CDR3 protein: CASSPPWSEYSNQPQHF. Here the CDR3 DNA reads TGTGCCAGCAGCCCCCCTTGGTCGGAGTATAGCAATCAGCCCCAGCATTTT.

The chain recombines TRBV30 with TRBJ2-1; TRBD2 matches 10 bases. CDR1 is GTSNPN, CDR2 SVGIG, per germline (reference sequence). CDR3 length equals 15 residues. J was trimmed by 5 bases and V by 2 bases; bases with no gene match: 6. This CDR3 reads CAWSTGTSANNEQFF. The CDR3 bases are TGTGCCTGGAGTACGGGGACTAGCGCTAACAATGAGCAGTTCTTC.